The 25 T cell receptor beta chains below all came from one sample that was sequenced in a study of spatial heterogeneity in lung cancer. These TCRs are of unknown antigen specificity. TCRdb re-called the 5' RACE reads through MiXCR, storing one row per CDR3 protein. The data contain a few thousand distinct CDR3 sequences, roughly 9% of them singletons. Overall study findings and caveats: How many expanded intratumoral alpha and beta TCRs were present tracked the tumor mutation count, which was a count of nonsynonymous mutations.

Time point reported: sample taken at primary tumor resection. Here the sequenced sample was lung tumor tissue, taken at surgery. These receptor sequences come from a female donor with early-stage non-small cell lung cancer.

By sample fraction, this clonotype is medium-sized. The chain employs TRBV4-3 and TRBJ2-5; D gene uncertain. Trimming shortened V by 5 bases and J by 5 bases, and 9 bases separated the two germline ends. This CDR3 is 12 amino acids long. Germline values: CDR1 LGHNA, CDR2 YSLEER. The CDR3 reads CASSFYGETQYF. The CDR3, as DNA: TGCGCCAGCAGCTTCTATGGGGAGACCCAGTACTTC.

This clonotype was recorded a few times. The V gene is TRBV11-2, the J gene TRBJ2-1; D is perhaps TRBD1 (5 bases). The CDR3 consists of 15 residues. The V gene lost 7 bases and the J gene lost 5 bases, with 18 bases spanning the gap. Germline V gives CDR1 SGHAT, CDR2 FQNNGV. The CDR3 loop is CASTPEGAVNNEQFF. In DNA form, the CDR3 reads TGTGCCAGCACCCCGGAAGGGGCGGTCAACAATGAGCAGTTCTTC.

This clonotype has only a few counts. This chain joins TRBV27 and TRBJ1-1; D gene unclear. Trimming left V 9 bases short and J 13 bases short, with 9 bases between. The CDR3 totals 8 residues. The germline V gene has CDR1 MNHEY and CDR2 SMNVEV (reference sequence). DNA for the CDR3: TGTGCCAGTCGAGAGGATTTCTTT. As protein: CASREDFF.

By sample share, this clonotype is medium-sized (0.01 to 0.1%). This chain links TRBV11-2 with TRBJ2-3, with TRBD2 identical over 15 bases. Germline CDR1 SGHAT, CDR2 FQNNGV. The CDR3 has 19 residues. V lost 3 bases, J lost 0 bases, and 7 bases stayed unmatched. The CDR3 reads CASSLAGTSGGTSTDTQYF. The CDR3 DNA follows: TGTGCCAGCAGCTTGGCCGGGACTAGCGGGGGGACTAGCACAGATACGCAGTATTTT.

CDR3 sequence (DNA): TGTGCCAGCAGTTACTCCAGCGGGAAGTTAACCGGGGAGCTGTTTTTT. It is translated as CASSYSSGKLTGELFF. This sequence joins TRBV6-2 or TRBV6-3 and TRBJ2-2, with 7 positions matching TRBD2. Germline trimming cut 0 bases from V and 5 bases from J; bases unmatched to any gene: 6. The CDR3 has 16 residues. Germline loops: CDR1 MNHEY, CDR2 SVGEGT.

This clonotype is judged medium-sized (0.01 to 0.1%). This sequence joins TRBV20-1 and TRBJ2-1, with a tentative D call TRBD1 (6 bases). The germline V gene encodes CDR1 DFQATT and CDR2 SNEGSKA (reference sequence). Trimming removed 0 bases from V and 7 bases from J, with 13 bases in between. The CDR3 runs 14 residues. The CDR3 loop reads CSARDQDSWNEQFF. CDR3 bases: TGCAGTGCTAGAGATCAGGACAGTTGGAATGAGCAGTTCTTC.

This clonotype was recorded many times. V is TRBV7-9 and J is TRBJ1-1, with D perhaps TRBD1 (6 bases). CDR1 SEHNR and CDR2 FQNEAQ come from the germline V gene (reference sequence). With 3 bases removed from V and 0 bases from J, the gap between germline ends came to 11 bases. There are 15 residues in the CDR3. CDR3 protein: CASSFGTSMNTEAFF. CDR3 in DNA: TGTGCCAGCAGCTTCGGGACATCGATGAACACTGAAGCTTTCTTT.

This clonotype was seen ten or more times. The chain has TRBV7-9 and TRBJ1-6; 7 bases match TRBD1. From germline, CDR1 is SEHNR and CDR2 FQNEAQ (reference sequence). The CDR3 spans 17 residues. Trimming took 4 bases from V and 7 from J; bases not matched to a gene: 13. CDR3 bases: TGTGCCAGCAGCTCGACAATGACGGGACAGAAAAATTCACCCCTCCACTTT. Amino acids: CASSSTMTGQKNSPLHF.

This clonotype has a handful of counts. This chain links TRBV12-3 or TRBV12-4 with TRBJ2-5; 9 bases fit TRBD1. This CDR3 has 17 amino acids. The junction had 14 bases not matched to a gene; V was cut back by 4 bases and J by 5 bases. The DNA for the CDR3 is TGTGCCAGCAGTTCCCAATTTTGGGACAGGGTGTCGGAGACCCAGTACTTC. It is translated as CASSSQFWDRVSETQYF.

This clonotype counts as medium-sized (0.01 to 0.1%). The chain combines TRBV6-6 with TRBJ1-5; the match to TRBD1 covers 8 bases. The J segment lost 3 bases and the V segment lost 1 base, leaving 11 bases of the junction unmatched. The CDR3 length is 18 residues. Germline V gene data show CDR1 as MNHNY and CDR2 as SVGAGI (reference sequence). CDR3 DNA sequence: TGTGCCAGCAGTTACTGGGGGGTGGGGACAGGCCCCAATCAGCCCCAGCATTTT. Translated: CASSYWGVGTGPNQPQHF.

The CDR3 spells CSVDGLAGPGAETQYF. CDR3 coding DNA: TGCAGCGTTGACGGACTAGCGGGACCCGGGGCGGAGACCCAGTACTTC. The chain uses TRBV29-1 and TRBJ2-5, with 12 bases identical to TRBD2. The CDR3 extends over 16 amino acids. Trimming removed 3 bases from V and 5 bases from J; junction bases left unmatched: 10. Germline V CDR1 and CDR2: SQVTM, ANQGSEA.

The chain couples TRBV28 to TRBJ1-6; D remains unclear. V shed 1 base and J shed 6 bases, with 10 bases lying between them. CDR3 length: 15 amino acids. Germline V lookup: CDR1 MDHEN, CDR2 SYDVKM. Here the CDR3 DNA reads TGTGCCAGCAGTTTATCGGCAGGCCCTAATTCACCCCTCCACTTT. It yields the protein CASSLSAGPNSPLHF.

This clonotype ranks as medium-sized (0.01 to 0.1%). The rearrangement joins TRBV7-2 to TRBJ2-2; 8 bases align to TRBD1. Trimming at V came to 3 bases and at J to 12 bases, leaving 3 bases not matched to a gene. The CDR3 is 12 amino acids. Per the germline V gene, CDR1 is SGHTA and CDR2 is FQGNSA. The CDR3, as DNA: TGTGCCAGCAGCTTCAGACAGGGGCAGCTGTTTTTT. This translates into CASSFRQGQLFF.

This clonotype has at least ten counts. The gene calls are TRBV7-8 and TRBJ2-3; D is ambiguous. The germline V gene encodes CDR1 SGHVS and CDR2 FQNEAQ. This CDR3 spans 13 amino acids. The V end lost 7 bases, the J end lost 6 bases, and 14 bases lay between the germline ends. The CDR3 here is CASTNRGADTQYF. The CDR3 nucleotides read TGTGCCAGCACTAATCGAGGAGCGGATACGCAGTATTTT. Together with reference TRBV7-8 and TRBJ2-3, the CDR3 gives the full variable domain: GAGVSQSPRYKVAKRGQDVALRCDPISGHVSLFWYQQALGQGPEFLTYFQNEAQLDKSGLPSDRFFAERPEGSVSTLKIQRTQQEDSAVYLCASTNRGADTQYFGPGTRLTVL.

This clonotype is judged medium-sized (0.01 to 0.1%). The chain carries TRBV4-2 and TRBJ2-1, with 7 bases aligning to TRBD2. The CDR3 has 16 amino acids. CDR1 is LGHNA and CDR2 is YNFKEQ in the germline V gene. V lost 1 base to trimming and J lost 11 bases; unmatched junction nucleotides: 14. CDR3 nucleotides: TGTGCCAGCAGCCAAGCACTTGAAGCGGGGTCACCTAAGCAGTTCTTC. This sequence encodes CASSQALEAGSPKQFF.

This clonotype is deemed medium-sized. This chain uses TRBV28 with TRBJ2-1; 8 bases map to TRBD2. J was trimmed by 4 bases and V by 6 bases; bases with no gene match: 8. This CDR3 has 15 residues. The germline gives CDR1 MDHEN, CDR2 SYDVKM. DNA for the CDR3: TGTGCCAGCAGCTCCCTACTAGCGGCGTACAATGAGCAGTTCTTC. Translated: CASSSLLAAYNEQFF.

This clonotype is medium-sized within its sample. This chain uses TRBV11-2 with TRBJ2-7; TRBD2 is a possible D gene (5 bases). In germline, CDR1 is SGHAT, CDR2 FQNNGV. This CDR3 has 14 residues. V was shortened by 5 bases and J by 6 bases, with 17 bases between the two germline ends. CDR3 residues: CASSAGLASPEQYF. CDR3 nucleotides: TGTGCCAGCAGCGCCGGACTCGCCTCTCCCGAGCAGTACTTC.

This rearrangement joins TRBV12-3 or TRBV12-4 to TRBJ1-1, with D tentatively TRBD1 (5 bases). The V end lost 5 bases, the J end lost 5 bases, and 15 bases lay between the germline ends. The length of the CDR3 is 14 residues. The CDR3 sequence: CASSPTGGRTEAFF. The CDR3 nucleotides read TGTGCCAGCAGTCCAACGGGGGGTAGGACTGAAGCTTTCTTT.

In its sample, this clonotype was seen many times. The chain employs TRBV6-1 and TRBJ2-1; D remains unclear. V lost 3 bases and J 8 bases, leaving 8 bases between the germline ends. The CDR3 is made up of 12 amino acids. Germline lookup yields CDR1 MNHNS and CDR2 SASEGT. The CDR3 DNA sequence: TGTGCCAGCAGTGAGCTAGGATATGAGCAGTTCTTC. This translates into CASSELGYEQFF.

This clonotype was found many times. The chain uses TRBV6-5 and TRBJ2-1, with 7 bases matching TRBD2. Per germline, CDR1 MNHEY and CDR2 SVGAGI. The CDR3 length is 18 residues. V shed 6 bases, J shed 1 base, and the junction held 15 bases outside the gene matches. In nucleotides, the CDR3 is TGTGCCAGCAGGCCCAGGGCGGGAGTGAGGGCGTCCTACAATGAGCAGTTCTTC. Translating gives CASRPRAGVRASYNEQFF.

This clonotype ranks as medium-sized (0.01 to 0.1%). The V gene is TRBV20-1, the J gene TRBJ1-1; the D gene is possibly TRBD1 (5 bases). The CDR3 runs 14 residues. The V end lost 2 bases, the J end lost 0 bases, and 10 bases lay between the germline ends. CDR1 is DFQATT, CDR2 SNEGSKA, per germline (reference sequence). CDR3 in DNA: TGCAGTGCTAGAAAGGACACGGTGAACACTGAAGCTTTCTTT. Its translation is CSARKDTVNTEAFF.

The chain couples TRBV5-1 to TRBJ2-6; unclear D gene. The length of the CDR3 is 15 residues. Germline CDR1 is SGHRS and CDR2 is YFSETQ. V shed 0 bases and J shed 0 bases, with 4 bases lying between them. The CDR3 DNA reads TGCGCCAGCAGCTTGGGGGCCTCTGGGGCCAACGTCCTGACTTTC. This codes for CASSLGASGANVLTF. Complete variable domain (other parts from reference TRBV5-1 and TRBJ2-6): KAGVTQTPRYLIKTRGQQVTLSCSPISGHRSVSWYQQTPGQGLQFLFEYFSETQRNKGNFPGRFSGRQFSNSRSEMNVSTLELGDSALYLCASSLGASGANVLTFGAGSRLTVL.

This clonotype is classed as medium-sized (0.01 to 0.1%). The chain uses TRBV12-3 or TRBV12-4 and TRBJ2-3; D may be TRBD2 (6 bases). The CDR3 sequence is 14 residues long. V was trimmed by 3 bases and J by 2 bases, leaving 9 bases between them. Here the CDR3 DNA reads TGTGCCAGCAGTTTGGGGGGAGTCACAGATACGCAGTATTTT. This translates into CASSLGGVTDTQYF.

This clonotype is termed large. The genes are TRBV29-1 and TRBJ1-4; no firm D call. Germline CDR1 reads SQVTM; CDR2 reads ANQGSEA. V was clipped by 4 bases and J by 6 bases, with 15 bases between them. The CDR3 covers 14 residues. This CDR3 is CSVAEVGRDEKLFF. The CDR3 bases are TGCAGCGTTGCAGAGGTTGGGCGTGATGAAAAACTGTTTTTT.

Within the sample, this clonotype is medium-sized. This chain uses TRBV7-9 with TRBJ2-7; 7 bases align to TRBD2. Germline CDR1 is SEHNR and CDR2 is FQNEAQ (reference sequence). The trim removed 7 bases at V and 4 bases at J, leaving 28 bases unmatched. This CDR3 comprises 20 residues. The CDR3 reads CASNPDGGLRDPRRIYEQYV. The CDR3 DNA is TGTGCCAGCAACCCGGACGGGGGACTAAGGGACCCTAGGCGGATATACGAGCAGTACGTC.